This T cell receptor (beta chain) originates from a study of Tregs in tolerant kidney transplant recipients. With respect to this clone: The antigen remains unidentified.

The method was immunoSEQ multiplex PCR; TCRdb's version includes in-frame clones alone and lacks a portion of them. The sample lists tens of thousands of clones; around 85% were seen once. Overall study findings and caveats: Antigen-driven expansion was suggested because donor-specific Tregs expanded more than all Tregs in tolerant patients. Tregs expanded with activated donor B cells seemed most donor-specific.

Unstimulated Tregs (CD4+CD25+CD127-) and CD4+CD25- non-Tregs were sorted from PBMCs. The sequence was obtained from a human donor who received a combined kidney and bone marrow transplant. The specimen was Tregs from blood, collected before the transplant.

CDR3 DNA sequence: TGCGCCAGCAGCCTTACCGGGACAGCCGAAGCTAACTATGGCTACACCTTC. Translation: CASSLTGTAEANYGYTF. The genes are TRBV4-1 and TRBJ1-2; 7 nucleotides agree with TRBD1. J lost 0 bases, V lost 4 bases, and 11 bases had no gene match. Per germline, CDR1 MGHRA and CDR2 YSYEKL. CDR3 size: 17 residues.